Listed below are T cell receptor beta chains from one sample, sequenced in a study of blood T cell repertoires in COVID-19. Clones were sequenced by immunoSEQ multiplex PCR, and TCRdb holds only the in-frame ones, with some missing. The data contain under 300,000 clones, 88% of them seen just once; the ten biggest clones take up more than 0.95%. Sample: peripheral blood. All receptors derive from a woman aged 40-49 years who had recovered from COVID-19. Both conserved end residues are part of each CDR3. The D gene is left open where the match is weak. Only part of the rows carry a size: once, few, many, or a class if the clone is expanded.

v_gene: TRBV7-8
abundance: -
d_gene: -
j_gene: TRBJ1-6
CDR3aa: CASSLAPYSPLHF
CDR3nt: TGTGCCAGCAGCTTAGCCCCGTATTCACCCCTCCACTTT

v_gene: TRBV7-2
abundance: -
d_gene: -
j_gene: TRBJ1-5
CDR3aa: CASSLSVGNQPQHF
CDR3nt: TGTGCCAGCAGCTTATCAGTGGGCAATCAGCCCCAGCATTTT

v_gene: TRBV30
abundance: few
d_gene: -
j_gene: TRBJ1-5
CDR3aa: CACQPGSTDQPQHF
CDR3nt: TGTGCCTGCCAACCCGGGTCGACCGATCAGCCCCAGCATTTT

v_gene: TRBV5-8
abundance: -
d_gene: TRBD1
j_gene: TRBJ2-7
CDR3aa: CASSWPGQSYEQYF
CDR3nt: TGTGCCAGCAGCTGGCCGGGACAGTCCTACGAGCAGTACTTC

v_gene: TRBV19
abundance: -
d_gene: -
j_gene: TRBJ2-4
CDR3aa: CASSPQLVAIQYF
CDR3nt: TGTGCCAGTAGCCCCCAACTAGTTGCCATTCAGTACTTC

v_gene: TRBV7-2
abundance: -
d_gene: TRBD2
j_gene: TRBJ2-1
CDR3aa: CASSPGSGGEQFF
CDR3nt: TGTGCCAGCAGCCCGGGTAGCGGGGGGGAGCAGTTCTTC

v_gene: TRBV9
abundance: -
d_gene: -
j_gene: TRBJ2-7
CDR3aa: CASSPPSGGHEQYF
CDR3nt: TGTGCCAGCAGCCCACCCTCTGGGGGCCACGAGCAGTACTTC

v_gene: TRBV6-5
abundance: -
d_gene: -
j_gene: TRBJ1-1
CDR3aa: CASSYYEEAFF
CDR3nt: TGTGCCAGCAGTTACTACGAGGAAGCTTTCTTT

v_gene: TRBV2
abundance: -
d_gene: -
j_gene: TRBJ2-2
CDR3aa: CASSGGQTGELFF
CDR3nt: TGTGCCAGCAGTGGTGGGCAGACCGGGGAGCTGTTTTTT

v_gene: TRBV2
abundance: -
d_gene: TRBD1
j_gene: TRBJ1-5
CDR3aa: CASNRDRGYQPQHF
CDR3nt: TGTGCCAGCAACCGGGACAGGGGGTATCAGCCCCAGCATTTT

v_gene: TRBV18
abundance: -
d_gene: TRBD1
j_gene: TRBJ1-1
CDR3aa: CASSQGDTEAFF
CDR3nt: TGTGCCAGCTCCCAGGGGGACACTGAAGCTTTCTTT

v_gene: TRBV7-8
abundance: -
d_gene: TRBD1
j_gene: TRBJ2-3
CDR3aa: CASSHQGVPSTDTQYF
CDR3nt: TGTGCCAGCAGCCACCAGGGGGTCCCTAGCACAGATACGCAGTATTTT

v_gene: TRBV19
abundance: -
d_gene: TRBD1
j_gene: TRBJ1-6
CDR3aa: CASSIGTGVEGSPLHF
CDR3nt: TGTGCCAGTAGTATAGGGACAGGGGTCGAGGGCTCACCCCTCCACTTT

v_gene: TRBV24-1
abundance: -
d_gene: TRBD1
j_gene: TRBJ1-5
CDR3aa: CATSDRRTGSSQPQHF
CDR3nt: TGTGCCACCAGTGATCGGAGGACAGGGTCAAGTCAGCCCCAGCATTTT

v_gene: TRBV5-1
abundance: -
d_gene: -
j_gene: TRBJ2-2
CDR3aa: CASSSPQGSGELFF
CDR3nt: TGCGCCAGCAGCTCCCCCCAGGGGAGCGGGGAGCTGTTTTTT

v_gene: TRBV10-3
abundance: -
d_gene: TRBD1
j_gene: TRBJ1-1
CDR3aa: CAIRAGGFEAFF
CDR3nt: TGTGCCATCAGGGCAGGGGGTTTTGAAGCTTTCTTT

v_gene: TRBV6-2/TRBV6-3
abundance: -
d_gene: -
j_gene: TRBJ2-3
CDR3aa: CASSLTVKGDTQYF
CDR3nt: TGTGCCAGCAGTCTCACGGTCAAGGGGGATACGCAGTATTTT

v_gene: TRBV6-4
abundance: -
d_gene: TRBD1
j_gene: TRBJ1-1
CDR3aa: CATLGQGGGEAFF
CDR3nt: TGTGCCACCCTCGGACAGGGTGGGGGTGAAGCTTTCTTT

v_gene: TRBV18
abundance: -
d_gene: TRBD1
j_gene: TRBJ2-7
CDR3aa: CASSPTGTGDNEQYF
CDR3nt: TGTGCCAGCTCACCGACCGGGACAGGGGACAACGAGCAGTACTTC

v_gene: TRBV9
abundance: -
d_gene: -
j_gene: TRBJ2-5
CDR3aa: CASSVAVYQETQYF
CDR3nt: TGTGCCAGCAGCGTAGCCGTGTACCAAGAGACCCAGTACTTC

v_gene: TRBV27
abundance: once
d_gene: -
j_gene: TRBJ1-3
CDR3aa: CASSSEGGPGNTIYF
CDR3nt: TGTGCCAGCAGTTCCGAGGGGGGGCCTGGAAACACCATATATTTT

v_gene: TRBV7-2
abundance: -
d_gene: TRBD1
j_gene: TRBJ1-1
CDR3aa: CASSTQQGRTEAFF
CDR3nt: TGTGCCAGCAGCACCCAACAGGGGAGGACTGAAGCTTTCTTT

v_gene: TRBV4-1
abundance: -
d_gene: TRBD2
j_gene: TRBJ2-1
CDR3aa: CASSPLAAPDGEQFF
CDR3nt: TGCGCCAGCAGCCCTCTAGCGGCCCCAGATGGGGAGCAGTTCTTC

v_gene: TRBV30
abundance: -
d_gene: -
j_gene: TRBJ2-7
CDR3aa: CAWSVGGGFNEQYF
CDR3nt: TGTGCCTGGAGTGTTGGTGGGGGGTTCAACGAGCAGTACTTC

v_gene: TRBV5-6
abundance: few
d_gene: -
j_gene: TRBJ1-5
CDR3aa: CASSHRARGQPQHF
CDR3nt: TGTGCCAGCAGCCACCGGGCCCGCGGGCAGCCCCAGCATTTT

v_gene: TRBV28
abundance: -
d_gene: -
j_gene: TRBJ2-3
CDR3aa: CANPGAGVGTDTQYF
CDR3nt: TGTGCCAACCCGGGGGCGGGAGTGGGCACAGATACGCAGTATTTT

v_gene: TRBV11-1
abundance: -
d_gene: -
j_gene: TRBJ2-7
CDR3aa: CASSLARDSYEQYF
CDR3nt: TGTGCCAGCAGCTTAGCTCGGGACTCCTACGAGCAGTACTTC